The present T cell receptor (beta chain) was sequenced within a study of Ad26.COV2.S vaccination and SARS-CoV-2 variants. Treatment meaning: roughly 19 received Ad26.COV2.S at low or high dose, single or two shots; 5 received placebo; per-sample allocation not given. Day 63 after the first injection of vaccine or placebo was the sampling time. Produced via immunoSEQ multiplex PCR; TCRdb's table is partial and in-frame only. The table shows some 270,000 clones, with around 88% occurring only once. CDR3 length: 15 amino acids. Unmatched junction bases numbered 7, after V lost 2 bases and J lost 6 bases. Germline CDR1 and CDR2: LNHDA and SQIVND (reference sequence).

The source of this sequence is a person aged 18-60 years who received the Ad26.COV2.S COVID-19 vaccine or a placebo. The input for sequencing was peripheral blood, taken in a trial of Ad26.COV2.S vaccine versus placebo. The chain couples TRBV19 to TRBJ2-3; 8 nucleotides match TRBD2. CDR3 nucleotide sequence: TGTGCCAGTAGTATATTCACTAGCGGTTCGGATACGCAGTATTTT. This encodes CASSIFTSGSDTQYF.